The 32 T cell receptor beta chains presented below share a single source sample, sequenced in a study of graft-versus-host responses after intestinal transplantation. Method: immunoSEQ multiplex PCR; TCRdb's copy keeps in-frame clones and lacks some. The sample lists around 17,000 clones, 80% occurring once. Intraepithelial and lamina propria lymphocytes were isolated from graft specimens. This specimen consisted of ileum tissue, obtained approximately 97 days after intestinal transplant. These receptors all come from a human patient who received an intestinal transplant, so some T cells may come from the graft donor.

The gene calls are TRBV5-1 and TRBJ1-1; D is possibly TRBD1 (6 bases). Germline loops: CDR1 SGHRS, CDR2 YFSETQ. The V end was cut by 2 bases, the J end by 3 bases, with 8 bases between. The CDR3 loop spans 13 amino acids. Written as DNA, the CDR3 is TGCGCCAGCAGCTTTACAGGGTACACTGAAGCTTTCTTT. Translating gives CASSFTGYTEAFF.

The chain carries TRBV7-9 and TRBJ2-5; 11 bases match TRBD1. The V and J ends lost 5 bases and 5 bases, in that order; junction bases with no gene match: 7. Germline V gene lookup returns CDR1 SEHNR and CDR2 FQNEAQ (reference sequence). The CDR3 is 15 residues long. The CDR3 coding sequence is TGTGCCAGCAGCCTCGGACAGGGGGCCCAGGAGACCCAGTACTTC. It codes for CASSLGQGAQETQYF. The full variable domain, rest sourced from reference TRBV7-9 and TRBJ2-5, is DTGVSQNPRHKITKRGQNVTFRCDPISEHNRLYWYRQTLGQGPEFLTYFQNEAQLEKSRLLSDRFSAERPKGSFSTLEIQRTEQGDSAMYLCASSLGQGAQETQYFGPGTRLLVL.

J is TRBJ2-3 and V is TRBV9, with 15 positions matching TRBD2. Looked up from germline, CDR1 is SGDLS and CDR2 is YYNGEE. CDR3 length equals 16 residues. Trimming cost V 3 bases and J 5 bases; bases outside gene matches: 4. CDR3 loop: CASSDRTSGGVDTQYF. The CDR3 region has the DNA TGTGCCAGCAGCGATCGGACTAGCGGGGGGGTAGATACGCAGTATTTT. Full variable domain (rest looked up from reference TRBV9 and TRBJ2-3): DSGVTQTPKHLITATGQRVTLRCSPRSGDLSVYWYQQSLDQGLQFLIQYYNGEERAKGNILERFSAQQFPDLHSELNLSSLELGDSALYFCASSDRTSGGVDTQYFGPGTRLTVL.

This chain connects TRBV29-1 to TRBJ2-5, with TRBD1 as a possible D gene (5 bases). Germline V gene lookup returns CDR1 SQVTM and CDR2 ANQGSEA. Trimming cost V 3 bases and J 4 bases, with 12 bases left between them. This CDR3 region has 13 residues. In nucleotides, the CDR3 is TGCAGCGTTGATGGGATCCAGGGAGAGACCCAGTACTTC. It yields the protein CSVDGIQGETQYF. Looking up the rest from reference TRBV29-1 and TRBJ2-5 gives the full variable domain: SAVISQKPSRDICQRGTSLTIQCQVDSQVTMMFWYRQQPGQSLTLIATANQGSEATYESGFVIDKFPISRPNLTFSTLTVSNMSPEDSSIYLCSVDGIQGETQYFGPGTRLLVL.

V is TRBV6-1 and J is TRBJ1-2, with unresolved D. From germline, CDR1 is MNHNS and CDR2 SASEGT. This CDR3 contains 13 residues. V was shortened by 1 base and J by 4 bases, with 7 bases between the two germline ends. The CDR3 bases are TGTGCCAGCAGTGAAGGACCCGGCTATGGCTACACCTTC. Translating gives CASSEGPGYGYTF.

The CDR3 coding sequence is TGTGCCACCAGCAAAGGGACAGCTTCTGGAAACACCATATATTTT. Amino acid sequence: CATSKGTASGNTIYF. The rearrangement joins TRBV15 to TRBJ1-3; 7 bases align to TRBD1. The V and J ends lost 4 bases and 1 base, in that order; junction bases with no gene match: 4. This CDR3 has 15 amino acids. Germline CDR1 is LNHNV and CDR2 is YYDKDF (reference sequence).

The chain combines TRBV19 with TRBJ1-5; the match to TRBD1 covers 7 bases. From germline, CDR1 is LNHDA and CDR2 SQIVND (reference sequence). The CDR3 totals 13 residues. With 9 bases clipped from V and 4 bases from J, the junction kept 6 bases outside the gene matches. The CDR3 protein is CASRQGSNQPQHF. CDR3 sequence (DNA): TGTGCCAGCAGACAGGGATCAAATCAGCCCCAGCATTTT.

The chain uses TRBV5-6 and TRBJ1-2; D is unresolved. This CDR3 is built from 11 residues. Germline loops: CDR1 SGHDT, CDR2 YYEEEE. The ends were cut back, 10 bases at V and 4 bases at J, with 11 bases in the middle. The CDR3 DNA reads TGTGCCTCAGCCAAGCTCTATGGCTACACCTTC. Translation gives CASAKLYGYTF.

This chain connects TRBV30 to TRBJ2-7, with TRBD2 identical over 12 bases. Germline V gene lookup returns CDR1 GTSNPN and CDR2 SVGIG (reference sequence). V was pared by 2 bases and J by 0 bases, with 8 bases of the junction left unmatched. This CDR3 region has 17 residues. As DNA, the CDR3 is TGTGCCTGGAGTTCCCCGGGACTAGCGGGCCTCTCCTACGAGCAGTACTTC. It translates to CAWSSPGLAGLSYEQYF. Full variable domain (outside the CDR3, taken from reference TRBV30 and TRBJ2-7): SQTIHQWPATLVQPVGSPLSLECTVEGTSNPNLYWYRQAAGRGLQLLFYSVGIGQISSEVPQNLSASRPQDRQFILSSKKLLLSDSGFYLCAWSSPGLAGLSYEQYFGPGTRLTVT.

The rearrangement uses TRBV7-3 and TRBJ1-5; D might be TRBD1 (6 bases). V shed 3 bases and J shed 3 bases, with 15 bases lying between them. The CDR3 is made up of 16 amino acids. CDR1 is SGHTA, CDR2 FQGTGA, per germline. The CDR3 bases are TGTGCCAGCAGCTTCCGTAGGGGGGGTAACAATCAGCCCCAGCATTTT. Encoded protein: CASSFRRGGNNQPQHF. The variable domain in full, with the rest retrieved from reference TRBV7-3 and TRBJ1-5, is GAGVSQTPSNKVTEKGKYVELRCDPISGHTALYWYRQSLGQGPEFLIYFQGTGAADDSGLPNDRFFAVRPEGSVSTLKIQRTERGDSAVYLCASSFRRGGNNQPQHFGDGTRLSIL.

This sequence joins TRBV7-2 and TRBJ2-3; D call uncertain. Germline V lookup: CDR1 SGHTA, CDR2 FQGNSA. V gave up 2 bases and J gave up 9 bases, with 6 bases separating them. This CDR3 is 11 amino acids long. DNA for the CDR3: TGTGCCAGCAGCTTACTCTGGACGCAGTATTTT. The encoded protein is CASSLLWTQYF.

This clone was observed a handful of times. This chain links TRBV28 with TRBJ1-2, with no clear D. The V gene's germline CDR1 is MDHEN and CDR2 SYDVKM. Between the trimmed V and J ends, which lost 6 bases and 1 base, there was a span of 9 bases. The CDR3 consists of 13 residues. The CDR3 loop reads CASSLHINYGYTF. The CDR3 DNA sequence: TGTGCCAGCAGCCTACATATTAACTATGGCTACACCTTC.

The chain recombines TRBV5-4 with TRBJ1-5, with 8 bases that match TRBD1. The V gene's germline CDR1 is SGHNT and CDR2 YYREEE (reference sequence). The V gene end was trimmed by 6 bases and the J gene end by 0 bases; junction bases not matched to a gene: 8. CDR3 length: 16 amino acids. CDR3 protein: CASTLDRGLSNQPQHF. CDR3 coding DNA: TGTGCCAGCACCCTAGACAGGGGACTTAGCAATCAGCCCCAGCATTTT.

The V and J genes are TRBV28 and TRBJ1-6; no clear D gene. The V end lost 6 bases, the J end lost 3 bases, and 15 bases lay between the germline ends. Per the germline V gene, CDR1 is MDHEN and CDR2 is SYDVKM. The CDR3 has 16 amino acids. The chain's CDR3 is CASSPGRLFYNSPLHF. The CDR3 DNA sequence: TGTGCCAGCAGCCCCGGACGGCTCTTCTATAATTCACCCCTCCACTTT.

The CDR3 sequence is CASSSRDSGQPQHF. The CDR3, as DNA: TGTGCCAGCAGTTCCAGGGATTCGGGGCAGCCCCAGCATTTT. V gene TRBV6-6 combines with J gene TRBJ1-5, with a tentative D call TRBD1 (5 bases). The ends were cut back, 4 bases at V and 7 bases at J, with 14 bases in the middle. This CDR3 spans 14 amino acids. CDR1 and CDR2 from the germline V gene are MNHNY and SVGAGI (reference sequence).

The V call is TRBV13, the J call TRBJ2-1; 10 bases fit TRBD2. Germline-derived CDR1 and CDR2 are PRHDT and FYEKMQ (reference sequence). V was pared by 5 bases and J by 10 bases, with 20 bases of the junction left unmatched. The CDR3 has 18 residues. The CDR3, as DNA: TGTGCCAGCAGCACCACGAAGGGGGGGCTAGCGGGAGTCTGGGAGCAGTTCTTC. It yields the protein CASSTTKGGLAGVWEQFF.

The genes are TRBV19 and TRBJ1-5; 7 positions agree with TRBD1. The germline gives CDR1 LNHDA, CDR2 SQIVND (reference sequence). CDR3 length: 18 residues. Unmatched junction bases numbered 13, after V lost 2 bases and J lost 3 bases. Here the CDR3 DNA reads TGTGCCAGTAGTATACTACCTAGGACAGGTTTTTACAATCAGCCCCAGCATTTT. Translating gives CASSILPRTGFYNQPQHF.

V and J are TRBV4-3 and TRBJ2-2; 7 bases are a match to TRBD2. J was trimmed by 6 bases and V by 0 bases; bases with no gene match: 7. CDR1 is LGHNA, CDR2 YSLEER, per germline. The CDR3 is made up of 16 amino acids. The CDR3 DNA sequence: TGCGCCAGCAGCCAAGAGGCCGTGCGGGAGCCCGGGGAGCTGTTTTTT. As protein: CASSQEAVREPGELFF.

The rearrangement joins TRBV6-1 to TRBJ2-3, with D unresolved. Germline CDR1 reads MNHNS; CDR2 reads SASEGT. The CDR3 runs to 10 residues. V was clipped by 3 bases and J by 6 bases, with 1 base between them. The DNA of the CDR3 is TGTGCCAGCAGTGAGGATACGCAGTATTTT. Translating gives CASSEDTQYF.

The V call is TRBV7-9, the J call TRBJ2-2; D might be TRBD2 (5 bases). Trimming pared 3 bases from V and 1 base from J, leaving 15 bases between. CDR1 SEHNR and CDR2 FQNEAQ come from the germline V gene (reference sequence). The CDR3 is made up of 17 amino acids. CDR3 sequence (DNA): TGTGCCAGCAGCTTCGGGATCCCCAGAAAGAACACCGGGGAGCTGTTTTTT. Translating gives CASSFGIPRKNTGELFF.

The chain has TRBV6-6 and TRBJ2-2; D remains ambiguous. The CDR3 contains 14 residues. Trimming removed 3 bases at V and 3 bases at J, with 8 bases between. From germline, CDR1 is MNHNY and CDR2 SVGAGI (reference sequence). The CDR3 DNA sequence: TGTGCCAGCAGTTATATTCCGTACACCGGGGAGCTGTTTTTT. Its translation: CASSYIPYTGELFF.

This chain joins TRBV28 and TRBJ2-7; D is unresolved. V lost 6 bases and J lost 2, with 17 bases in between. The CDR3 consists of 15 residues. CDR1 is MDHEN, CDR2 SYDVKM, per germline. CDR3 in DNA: TGTGCCAGCAGCCCTCGTGGTGCCGGCCCCTACGAGCAGTACTTC. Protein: CASSPRGAGPYEQYF.

The CDR3 loop is CASSLNGGEYGYTF. The CDR3 coding sequence is TGTGCCAGCAGCTTAAACGGGGGGGAGTATGGCTACACCTTC. The chain is built from TRBV7-2 and TRBJ1-2, with D tentatively TRBD1 (5 bases). From germline, CDR1 is SGHTA and CDR2 FQGNSA. The CDR3 spans 14 residues. V lost 2 bases and J lost 5, with 12 bases in between.

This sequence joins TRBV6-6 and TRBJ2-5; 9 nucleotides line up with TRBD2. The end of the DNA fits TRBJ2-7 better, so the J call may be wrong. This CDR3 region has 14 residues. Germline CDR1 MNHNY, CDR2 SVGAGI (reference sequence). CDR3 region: CASSYSGRYYEQYF. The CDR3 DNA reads TGTGCCAGCAGTTACAGCGGGAGGTACTACGAGCAGTACTTC.

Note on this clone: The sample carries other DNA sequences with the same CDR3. The CDR3 region has the DNA TGTGCCAGCAGCCTAGCGGGAGGTATAGATACGCAGTATTTT. This gives the protein CASSLAGGIDTQYF. V usage is TRBV7-3 and J usage is TRBJ2-3; 11 nucleotides line up with TRBD2. CDR3 length: 14 amino acids. In germline, CDR1 is SGHTA, CDR2 FQGTGA. V lost 5 bases to trimming and J lost 5 bases; unmatched junction nucleotides: 3.

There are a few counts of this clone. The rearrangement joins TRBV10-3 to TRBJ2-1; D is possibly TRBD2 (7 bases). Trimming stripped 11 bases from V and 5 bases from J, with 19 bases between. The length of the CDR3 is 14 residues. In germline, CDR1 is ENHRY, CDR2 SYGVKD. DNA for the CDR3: TGTGCCCGGAGGGGGGGGAGGGTCGACAATGAGCAGTTCTTC. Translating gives CARRGGRVDNEQFF.

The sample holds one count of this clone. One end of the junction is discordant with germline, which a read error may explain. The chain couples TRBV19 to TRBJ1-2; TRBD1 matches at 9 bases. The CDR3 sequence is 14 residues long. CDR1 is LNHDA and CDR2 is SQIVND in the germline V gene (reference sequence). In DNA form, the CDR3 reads TGTGCCAGTATCTCACAGGGGGCCGGCTATAGCTACACCTTC. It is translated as CASISQGAGYSYTF.

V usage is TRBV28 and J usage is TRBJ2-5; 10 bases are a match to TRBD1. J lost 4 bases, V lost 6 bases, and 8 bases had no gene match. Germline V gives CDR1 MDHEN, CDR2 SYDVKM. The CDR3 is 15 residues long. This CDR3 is CASSPEGTGVETQYF. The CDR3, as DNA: TGTGCCAGCAGCCCCGAGGGGACAGGGGTAGAGACCCAGTACTTC.

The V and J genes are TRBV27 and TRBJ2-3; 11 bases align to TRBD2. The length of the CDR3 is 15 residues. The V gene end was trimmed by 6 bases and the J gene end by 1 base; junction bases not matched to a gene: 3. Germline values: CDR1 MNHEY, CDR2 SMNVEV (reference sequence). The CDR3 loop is CASRQLAGGTDTQYF. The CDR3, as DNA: TGTGCCAGCAGACAACTAGCGGGAGGCACAGATACGCAGTATTTT.

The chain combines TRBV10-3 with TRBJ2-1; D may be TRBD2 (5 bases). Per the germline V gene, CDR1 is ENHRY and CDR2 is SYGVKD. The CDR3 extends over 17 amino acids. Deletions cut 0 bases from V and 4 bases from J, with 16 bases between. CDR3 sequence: CAISESRSRAFYNEQFF. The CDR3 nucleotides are TGTGCCATCAGTGAGTCTCGTTCGCGGGCCTTTTACAATGAGCAGTTCTTC.

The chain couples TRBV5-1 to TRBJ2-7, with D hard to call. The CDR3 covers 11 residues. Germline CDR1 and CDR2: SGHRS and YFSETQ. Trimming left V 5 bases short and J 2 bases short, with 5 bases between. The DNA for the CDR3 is TGCGCCAGCAGGAGAACCTACGAGCAGTACTTC. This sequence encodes CASRRTYEQYF. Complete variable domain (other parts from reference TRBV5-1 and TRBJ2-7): KAGVTQTPRYLIKTRGQQVTLSCSPISGHRSVSWYQQTPGQGLQFLFEYFSETQRNKGNFPGRFSGRQFSNSRSEMNVSTLELGDSALYLCASRRTYEQYFGPGTRLTVT.

For the CDR3, the DNA is TGCGCCAGCAGCCAAGCCGTGGGGGTTGGTAATCAGCCCCAGCATTTT. Amino acids: CASSQAVGVGNQPQHF. The chain couples TRBV4-3 to TRBJ1-5; tentative D call: TRBD1 (5 bases). V was clipped by 1 base and J by 4 bases, with 14 bases between them. This CDR3 contains 16 residues. Germline CDR1 is LGHNA and CDR2 is YSLEER.